This T cell receptor beta chain was retrieved from a study of T cell responses to AZD1222 COVID-19 vaccine. Findings of the study overall: Repertoire collection took place solely once the T cell response had peaked.

With regard to this clone: No antigen is known for it.

Assay used: immunoSEQ multiplex PCR; TCRdb lists only in-frame clones, some missing. The sample records more than 85,000 clones, approximately 84% being singletons. The receptor's source is an adult who received the AZD1222 COVID-19 vaccine. This sample comprised peripheral blood, obtained 28 days after the second AZD1222 dose.

The CDR3, as DNA: TGTGCCACCAGTGATTTGAGCGGCGGGGGGGCACAAGAGACCCAGTACTTC. It specifies CATSDLSGGGAQETQYF. The chain uses TRBV24-1 and TRBJ2-5; 9 positions agree with TRBD2. The CDR3 has 17 amino acids. Germline-derived CDR1 and CDR2 are KGHDR and SFDVKD. V trimming: 0 bases; J trimming: 2 bases; junction bases outside the gene matches: 6.